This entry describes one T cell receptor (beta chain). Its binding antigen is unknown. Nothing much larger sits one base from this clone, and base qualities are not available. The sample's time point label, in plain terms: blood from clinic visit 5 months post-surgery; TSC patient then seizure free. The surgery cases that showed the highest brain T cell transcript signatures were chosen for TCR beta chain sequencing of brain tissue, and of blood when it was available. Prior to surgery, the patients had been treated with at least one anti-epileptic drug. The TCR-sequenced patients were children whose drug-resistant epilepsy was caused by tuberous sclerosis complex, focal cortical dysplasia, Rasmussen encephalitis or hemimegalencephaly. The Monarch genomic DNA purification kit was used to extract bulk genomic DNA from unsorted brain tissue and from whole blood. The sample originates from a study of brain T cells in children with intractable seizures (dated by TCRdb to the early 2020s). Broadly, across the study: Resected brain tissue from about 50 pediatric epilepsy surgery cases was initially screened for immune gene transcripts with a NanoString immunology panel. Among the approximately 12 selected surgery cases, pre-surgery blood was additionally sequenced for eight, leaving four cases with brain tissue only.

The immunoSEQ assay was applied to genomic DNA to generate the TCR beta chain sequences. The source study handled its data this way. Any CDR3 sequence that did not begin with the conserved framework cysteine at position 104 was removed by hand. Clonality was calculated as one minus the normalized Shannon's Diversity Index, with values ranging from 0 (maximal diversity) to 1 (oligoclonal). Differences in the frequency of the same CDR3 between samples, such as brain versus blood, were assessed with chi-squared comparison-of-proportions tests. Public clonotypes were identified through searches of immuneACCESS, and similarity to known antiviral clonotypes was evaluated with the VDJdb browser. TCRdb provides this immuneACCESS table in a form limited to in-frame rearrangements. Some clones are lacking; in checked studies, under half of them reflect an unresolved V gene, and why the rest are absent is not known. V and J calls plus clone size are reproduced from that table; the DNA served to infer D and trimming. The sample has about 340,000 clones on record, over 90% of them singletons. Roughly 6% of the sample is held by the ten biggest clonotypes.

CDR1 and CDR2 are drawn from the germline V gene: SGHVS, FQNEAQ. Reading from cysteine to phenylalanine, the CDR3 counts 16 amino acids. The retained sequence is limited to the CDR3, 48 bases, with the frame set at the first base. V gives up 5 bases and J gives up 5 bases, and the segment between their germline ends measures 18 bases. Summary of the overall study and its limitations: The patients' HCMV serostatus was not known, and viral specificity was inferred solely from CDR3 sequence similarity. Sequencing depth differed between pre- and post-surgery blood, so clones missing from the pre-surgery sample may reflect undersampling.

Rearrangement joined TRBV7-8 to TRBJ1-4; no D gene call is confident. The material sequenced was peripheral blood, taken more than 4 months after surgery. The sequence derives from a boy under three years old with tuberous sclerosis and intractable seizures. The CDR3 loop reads CASSPARFGVNEKLFF. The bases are TGTGCCAGCAGCCCCGCGAGATTCGGGGTAAATGAAAAACTGTTTTTT.